This TCR beta chain was documented in a study of blood T cell repertoires in COVID-19. Study context: Sites in the United States, Italy and Spain provided acute and convalescent COVID-19 samples. PBMCs, B-cell-depleted T cells, or T cells were the source of the cDNA or gDNA that made up the material.

Original methodology: From reference gene primer amplification, estimates of nucleated cell counts were derived. Sequencing was performed with immunoSEQ multiplex PCR; in TCRdb, only in-frame clones are kept and a portion is missing. V, J and clone size are taken as reported in that table, and D and trimming were inferred from the DNA itself. The table lists approximately 52,000 clones, about 86% of them singletons. The CDR3 length is 15 residues. CDR1 is SGHTA and CDR2 is FQGNSA in the germline V gene. V was clipped by 3 bases and J by 6 bases; unmatched bases: 10. This clone has only one observation.

Sequencing used peripheral blood. The clonotype comes from a man in his 60s with acute or convalescent COVID-19. The genes are TRBV7-2 and TRBJ1-2, with 7 bases fitting TRBD1. The CDR3 DNA is TGTGCCAGCAGCTTGACAGGGTTCTGGTCTGATGGCTACACCTTC. The encoded protein is CASSLTGFWSDGYTF. The whole variable domain, remainder taken from reference TRBV7-2 and TRBJ1-2, is GAGVSQSPSNKVTEKGKDVELRCDPISGHTALYWYRQSLGQGLEFLIYFQGNSAPDKSGLPSDRFSAERTGGSVSTLTIQRTQQEDSAVYLCASSLTGFWSDGYTFGSGTRLTVV.